This T cell receptor beta chain was obtained from a study of blood T cell repertoires in COVID-19. Study-level background: COVID-19 samples collected from the United States, Italy and Spain covered acute and convalescent phases. The analysed material was cDNA or gDNA that came from T cells, B-cell-depleted T cells, or PBMCs.

Assay used: immunoSEQ multiplex PCR; TCRdb lists only in-frame clones, some missing. The repertoire holds approximately 300,000 clones, with more than 75% as singletons. V shed 0 bases and J 5 bases; nucleotides not matched to a gene: 6. This CDR3 comprises 15 residues. Looked up from germline, CDR1 is KGHSH and CDR2 is LQKENI. The sample was peripheral blood. The clonotype comes from a woman aged 45 to 65 with acute or convalescent COVID-19. The V and J genes are TRBV18 and TRBJ1-1; 7 nucleotides agree with TRBD1. In DNA form, the CDR3 reads TGTGCCAGCTCACCACCAGGGGGCGTGGGGACTGAAGCTTTCTTT. It yields the protein CASSPPGGVGTEAFF.